Included here is one T cell receptor beta chain sequence, with context. This sample is part of a study of blood T cell repertoires in COVID-19. Per germline, CDR1 SGHTA and CDR2 FQGNSA. The length of the CDR3 is 15 residues. V lost 3 bases to trimming and J lost 6 bases, with 12 bases between them. In the source study's methods: Reference gene primer amplification yielded estimated nucleated cell counts. Assay: immunoSEQ multiplex PCR; the TCRdb copy retains only in-frame clones and omits some. V and J calls and clone size are those listed in that table; D and trimming were worked out from the DNA. The sample lists around 120,000 clones; 85% to 90% were seen once.

The receptor was isolated from a woman aged 55-75 years with COVID-19, enrolled during active disease. Sequenced input: peripheral blood. The chain couples TRBV7-2 to TRBJ1-6; D gene ambiguous. CDR3 in DNA: TGTGCCAGCAGCTTCTCACCGGGTCGTAATTCACCCCTCCACTTT. Amino acid sequence: CASSFSPGRNSPLHF.